This T cell receptor (beta chain) came from a study of blood T cells in healthy people across ages. Whole-study results and caveats: While age rose, TCR beta diversity per million T cells dropped in a roughly linear way.

V shed 4 bases, J shed 0 bases, and the junction held 15 bases outside the gene matches. CDR1 is SGHVS, CDR2 FQNEAQ, per germline. CDR3 length: 18 residues. Primers used in a second PCR of roughly 6 to 11 cycles were a sample-barcoded 5' primer and a J-beta primer mix. From the 5' RACE reads, TCRdb called clonotypes with MiXCR, one entry per CDR3 protein. The sample lists about 780,000 distinct CDR3 sequences; 46% were seen once. Comment on this clonotype: The antigen is unknown.

Healthy Caucasian individuals from Russia aged about 6 to 90 were enrolled as donors. Material for sequencing was blood. This chain links TRBV7-8 with TRBJ2-7; 7 nucleotides align to TRBD1. This TCR came from a man of 80 years or more in good health. The CDR3 DNA reads as TGTGCCAGCAGCTCCAGGGGGTCGGCCAGTAAGAGCTCCTACGAGCAGTACTTC. Its translation: CASSSRGSASKSSYEQYF. Full variable domain (remainder filled in from reference TRBV7-8 and TRBJ2-7): GAGVSQSPRYKVAKRGQDVALRCDPISGHVSLFWYQQALGQGPEFLTYFQNEAQLDKSGLPSDRFFAERPEGSVSTLKIQRTQQEDSAVYLCASSSRGSASKSSYEQYFGPGTRLTVT.